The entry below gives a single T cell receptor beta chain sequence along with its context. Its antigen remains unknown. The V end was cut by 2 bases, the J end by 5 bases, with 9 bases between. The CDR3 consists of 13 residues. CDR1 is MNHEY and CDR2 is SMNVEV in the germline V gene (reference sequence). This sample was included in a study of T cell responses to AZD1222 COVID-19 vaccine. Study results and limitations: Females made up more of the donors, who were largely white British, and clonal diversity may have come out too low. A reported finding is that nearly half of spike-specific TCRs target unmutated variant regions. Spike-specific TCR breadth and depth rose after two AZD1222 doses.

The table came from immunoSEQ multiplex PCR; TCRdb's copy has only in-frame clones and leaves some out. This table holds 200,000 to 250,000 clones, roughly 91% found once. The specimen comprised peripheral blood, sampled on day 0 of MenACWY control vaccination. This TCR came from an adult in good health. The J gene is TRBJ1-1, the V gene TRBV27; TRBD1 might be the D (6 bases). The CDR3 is CASSLTGRTEAFF. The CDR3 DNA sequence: TGTGCCAGCAGTTTAACAGGGAGGACTGAAGCTTTCTTT.